The clone carrying this TCR beta chain was detected once. Germline CDR1 reads PRHDT; CDR2 reads FYEKMQ (reference sequence). Trimming took 0 bases from V and 3 from J, leaving 8 bases between them. CDR3 length equals 14 residues. The sample is drawn from a study of T cell responses to AZD1222 COVID-19 vaccine. Only in-frame clones appear in the TCRdb table, and some are missing; sequencing was by immunoSEQ multiplex PCR. The sample consists of about 100,000 clones, 88% of them appearing once. This TCR was sampled from an adult in good health. Sample: peripheral blood, taken on day 0 of AZD1222 vaccination. The chain combines TRBV13 with TRBJ2-5; possible D gene TRBD2, 6 bases. DNA of the CDR3: TGTGCCAGCAGCTTAGGACTAGCAGAAGAGACCCAGTACTTC. Its protein is CASSLGLAEETQYF.